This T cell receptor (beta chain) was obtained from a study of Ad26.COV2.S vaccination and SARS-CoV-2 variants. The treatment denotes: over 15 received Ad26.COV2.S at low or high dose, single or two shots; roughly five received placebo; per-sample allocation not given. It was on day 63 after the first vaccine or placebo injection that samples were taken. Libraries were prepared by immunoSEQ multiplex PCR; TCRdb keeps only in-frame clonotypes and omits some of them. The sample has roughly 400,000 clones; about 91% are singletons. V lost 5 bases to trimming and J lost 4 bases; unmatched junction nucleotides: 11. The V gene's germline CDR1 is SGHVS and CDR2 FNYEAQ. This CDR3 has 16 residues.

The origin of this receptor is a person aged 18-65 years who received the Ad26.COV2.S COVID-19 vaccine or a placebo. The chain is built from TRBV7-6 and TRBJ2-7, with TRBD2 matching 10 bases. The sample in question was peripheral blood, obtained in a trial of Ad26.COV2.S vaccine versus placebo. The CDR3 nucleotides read TGTGCCAGCAGCACACCCTCTAGCGGGAGCTCGTACGAGCAGTACTTC. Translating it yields CASSTPSSGSSYEQYF. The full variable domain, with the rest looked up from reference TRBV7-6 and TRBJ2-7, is GAGVSQSPRYKVTKRGQDVALRCDPISGHVSLYWYRQALGQGPEFLTYFNYEAQQDKSGLPNDRFSAERPEGSISTLTIQRTEQRDSAMYRCASSTPSSGSSYEQYFGPGTRLTVT.